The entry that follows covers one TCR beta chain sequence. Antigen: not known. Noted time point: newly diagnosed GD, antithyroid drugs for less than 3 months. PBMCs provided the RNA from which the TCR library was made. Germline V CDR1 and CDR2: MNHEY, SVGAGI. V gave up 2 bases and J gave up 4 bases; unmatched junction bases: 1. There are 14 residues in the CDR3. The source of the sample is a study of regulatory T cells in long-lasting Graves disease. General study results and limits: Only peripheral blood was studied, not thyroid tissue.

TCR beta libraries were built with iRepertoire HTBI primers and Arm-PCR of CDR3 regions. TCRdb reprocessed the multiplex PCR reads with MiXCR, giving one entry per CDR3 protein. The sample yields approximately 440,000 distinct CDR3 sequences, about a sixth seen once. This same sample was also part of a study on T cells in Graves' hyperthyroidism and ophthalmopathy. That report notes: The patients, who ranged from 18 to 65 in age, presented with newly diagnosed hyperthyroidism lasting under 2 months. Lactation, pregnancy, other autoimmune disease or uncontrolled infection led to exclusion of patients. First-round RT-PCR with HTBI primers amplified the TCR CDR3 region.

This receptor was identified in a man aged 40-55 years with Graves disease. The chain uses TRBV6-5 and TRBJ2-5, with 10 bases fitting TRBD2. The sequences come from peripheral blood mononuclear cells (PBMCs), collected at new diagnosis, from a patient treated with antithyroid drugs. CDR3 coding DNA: TGTGCCAGCAGTTACGGACTAGCGGTAGAGACCCAGTACTTC. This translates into CASSYGLAVETQYF.